This TCR beta chain was observed in a study of CD4 and CD8 cells across lung adenocarcinoma regions. Samples came from patients with localized non-small cell lung adenocarcinoma. This clonotype occurred a few times. TCRdb redid the calling of the PCR reads with MiXCR, one entry per CDR3 protein. The table lists under 20,000 distinct CDR3 sequences, about 43% of them singletons. The receptor was derived from a male donor with lung adenocarcinoma. The CD4 and CD8 labels of this study may be unreliable. The sequencing sample was made of CD4+ T cells from the margin of a lung tumor.

This chain's CDR3 is CASTIGLGLNEQFF. The CDR3, as DNA: TGTGCCAGCACAATAGGGCTAGGGCTGAATGAGCAGTTCTTC. The J gene is TRBJ2-1, the V gene TRBV7-2; D is unclear. Trimming shortened V by 7 bases and J by 7 bases, and 17 bases separated the two germline ends. The germline V gene encodes CDR1 SGHTA and CDR2 FQGNSA. There are 14 residues in the CDR3.